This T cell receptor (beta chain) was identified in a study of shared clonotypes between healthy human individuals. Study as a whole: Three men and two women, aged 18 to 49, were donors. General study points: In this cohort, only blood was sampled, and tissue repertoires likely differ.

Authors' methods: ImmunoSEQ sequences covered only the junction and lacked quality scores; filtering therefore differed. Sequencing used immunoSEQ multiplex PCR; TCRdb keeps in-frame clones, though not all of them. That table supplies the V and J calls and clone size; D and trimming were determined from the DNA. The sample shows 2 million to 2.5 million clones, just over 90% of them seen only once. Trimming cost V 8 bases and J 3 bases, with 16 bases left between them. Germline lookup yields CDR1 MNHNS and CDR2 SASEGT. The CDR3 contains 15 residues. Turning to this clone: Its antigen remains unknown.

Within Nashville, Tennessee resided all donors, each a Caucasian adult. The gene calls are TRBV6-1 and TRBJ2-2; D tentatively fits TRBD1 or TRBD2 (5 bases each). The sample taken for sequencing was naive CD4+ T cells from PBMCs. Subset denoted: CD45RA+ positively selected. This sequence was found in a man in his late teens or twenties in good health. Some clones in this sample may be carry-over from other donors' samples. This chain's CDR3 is CASRDSRGHTGELFF. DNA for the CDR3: TGTGCCAGCCGGGATTCCCGGGGCCACACCGGGGAGCTGTTTTTT.